Listed here are 25 T cell receptor beta chains from one sample, sequenced in a study of blood T cell repertoires in COVID-19. TCRdb keeps only in-frame clones here, not all; method: immunoSEQ multiplex PCR. There are roughly 300,000 clones in the sample; about 90% occur only once, and over 0.8% lies in the top ten. Sequenced sample: PBMCs or T cells enriched from blood (not recorded which). The receptors originated from a woman aged 25 to 39 who had recovered from COVID-19.

The J gene is TRBJ2-5, the V gene TRBV9, with TRBD2 matching 10 bases. The J segment lost 2 bases and the V segment lost 4 bases, leaving 8 bases of the junction unmatched. CDR1 and CDR2 from the germline V gene are SGDLS and YYNGEE. The CDR3 is made up of 16 amino acids. The CDR3 DNA sequence: TGTGCCAGCAGCCAAGGGGGACTAGCGCGTCAAGAGACCCAGTACTTC. As protein: CASSQGGLARQETQYF.

This sequence joins TRBV30 and TRBJ1-3; D is perhaps TRBD1 (6 bases). The CDR3 contains 16 residues. Germline CDR1 is GTSNPN and CDR2 is SVGIG (reference sequence). Trimming pared 1 base from V and 0 bases from J, leaving 13 bases between. The CDR3 reads CAWSDQTGSSGNTIYF. The CDR3 DNA reads as TGTGCCTGGAGTGATCAGACAGGCAGCTCTGGAAACACCATATATTTT. Full variable domain (outside the CDR3, taken from reference TRBV30 and TRBJ1-3): SQTIHQWPATLVQPVGSPLSLECTVEGTSNPNLYWYRQAAGRGLQLLFYSVGIGQISSEVPQNLSASRPQDRQFILSSKKLLLSDSGFYLCAWSDQTGSSGNTIYFGEGSWLTVV.

The V gene is TRBV24-1, the J gene TRBJ2-1; TRBD1 matches 9 bases. Per the germline V gene, CDR1 is KGHDR and CDR2 is SFDVKD. The CDR3 is made up of 16 amino acids. V was clipped by 3 bases and J by 6 bases; unmatched bases: 8. CDR3 residues: CATSDPRDRVRNEQFF. DNA of the CDR3: TGTGCCACCAGTGATCCCCGGGACAGGGTGCGCAATGAGCAGTTCTTC.

The V and J genes are TRBV2 and TRBJ1-5; 8 bases are shared with TRBD1. V shed 8 bases and J 6 bases; nucleotides not matched to a gene: 12. Germline V gene lookup returns CDR1 SNHLY and CDR2 FYNNEI. The CDR3 extends over 15 amino acids. The CDR3 protein is CASLPFGQGGQPQHF. The CDR3 DNA follows: TGTGCCAGCCTTCCCTTCGGACAGGGAGGTCAGCCCCAGCATTTT. The full variable domain, in which reference TRBV2 and TRBJ1-5 provide the parts outside the CDR3, is EPEVTQTPSHQVTQMGQEVILRCVPISNHLYFYWYRQILGQKVEFLVSFYNNEISEKSEIFDDQFSVERPDGSNFTLKIRSTKLEDSAMYFCASLPFGQGGQPQHFGDGTRLSIL.

The J gene is TRBJ1-1, the V gene TRBV11-2, with unresolved D. Germline values: CDR1 SGHAT, CDR2 FQNNGV. CDR3 size: 11 residues. The V and J ends lost 4 bases and 6 bases respectively, with 6 bases between them. CDR3 residues: CASSYRAEAFF. The CDR3 coding sequence is TGTGCCAGCAGCTACCGCGCTGAAGCTTTCTTT. The complete variable domain, with remaining parts taken from reference TRBV11-2 and TRBJ1-1, reads EAGVAQSPRYKIIEKRQSVAFWCNPISGHATLYWYQQILGQGPKLLIQFQNNGVVDDSQLPKDRFSAERLKGVDSTLKIQPAKLEDSAVYLCASSYRAEAFFGQGTRLTVV.

The gene calls are TRBV6-5 and TRBJ1-2, with 10 bases identical to TRBD1. The CDR3 covers 16 residues. V lost 0 bases to trimming and J lost 4 bases; unmatched junction nucleotides: 5. Per germline, CDR1 MNHEY and CDR2 SVGAGI. CDR3 sequence reads: CASSYSWGDRGYGYTF. As DNA, the CDR3 is TGTGCCAGCAGTTACTCGTGGGGGGACAGGGGCTATGGCTACACCTTC.

The rearrangement links TRBV5-4 to TRBJ2-5; TRBD1 aligns across 7 bases. The CDR3 consists of 13 residues. Germline CDR1 reads SGHNT; CDR2 reads YYREEE (reference sequence). Losses at the gene ends were 2 bases for V and 5 bases for J; bases not matched to a gene: 3. The CDR3 sequence is CASSFDREETQYF. The CDR3 coding sequence is TGTGCCAGCAGCTTCGACAGGGAGGAGACCCAGTACTTC.

The chain combines TRBV24-1 with TRBJ2-1; TRBD2 matches 13 bases. With V trimmed by 5 bases and J by 4 bases, 4 bases remained unmatched. Germline V gene data show CDR1 as KGHDR and CDR2 as SFDVKD. The CDR3 has 16 amino acids. The CDR3: CATSGEGLAGYNEQFF. The DNA for the CDR3 is TGTGCCACCAGTGGGGAGGGACTAGCGGGGTACAATGAGCAGTTCTTC.

This clone was recorded a few times. The V call is TRBV14, the J call TRBJ1-2; the D is unclear. CDR3 length: 17 residues. Germline CDR1 and CDR2: SGHDN and FVKESK. The ends were cut back, 6 bases at V and 0 bases at J, with 20 bases in the middle. The CDR3 DNA reads TGTGCCAGCAGTACTTGGAGACCAACCGAAGCTAACTATGGCTACACCTTC. Protein product: CASSTWRPTEANYGYTF.

The chain employs TRBV9 and TRBJ2-5; a weak D match, TRBD2 (6 bases). This CDR3 is 15 amino acids long. With 6 bases removed from V and 2 bases from J, the gap between germline ends came to 17 bases. Per germline, CDR1 SGDLS and CDR2 YYNGEE. The CDR3 bases are TGTGCCAGCACCCCCTCGCTGGGGGGACAAGAGACCCAGTACTTC. Encoded protein: CASTPSLGGQETQYF.

This chain connects TRBV7-9 to TRBJ2-7; D possibly corresponds to TRBD1 (6 bases). CDR1 and CDR2 from the germline V gene are SEHNR and FQNEAQ (reference sequence). The CDR3 spans 15 residues. V shed 2 bases and J shed 3 bases, with 14 bases lying between them. DNA for the CDR3: TGTGCCAGCAGCTTACAGACAGGTCGTTTCTACGAGCAGTACTTC. It codes for CASSLQTGRFYEQYF.

This chain links TRBV7-6 with TRBJ1-1; possibly TRBD1 for D (6 bases). The ends were cut back, 5 bases at V and 5 bases at J, with 15 bases in the middle. The V gene's germline CDR1 is SGHVS and CDR2 FNYEAQ. CDR3 length: 14 residues. The CDR3 region is CASSRGGEWTEAFF. CDR3 coding DNA: TGTGCCAGCAGCCGAGGGGGGGAATGGACTGAAGCTTTCTTT.

V usage is TRBV5-6 and J usage is TRBJ2-4; TRBD2 matches 7 bases. CDR3 size: 15 residues. Germline CDR1 and CDR2: SGHDT and YYEEEE. J was trimmed by 1 base and V by 3 bases; bases with no gene match: 4. The CDR3 DNA reads TGTGCCAGCAGCTGGGGGGGAACGGCCAAAAACATTCAGTACTTC. Translating gives CASSWGGTAKNIQYF.

This chain uses TRBV29-1 with TRBJ2-7; D ambiguous. V lost 6 bases and J 0 bases, leaving 6 bases between the germline ends. This CDR3 is built from 11 residues. Germline V lookup: CDR1 SQVTM, CDR2 ANQGSEA. The CDR3 nucleotides read TGCAGCGTGGCGGCCTCCTACGAGCAGTACTTC. It encodes CSVAASYEQYF.

The J gene is TRBJ2-7, the V gene TRBV3-1 (or the pseudogene TRBV3-2); 11 bases align to TRBD2. V shed 0 bases, J shed 6 bases, and the junction held 10 bases outside the gene matches. This CDR3 is 17 amino acids long. Germline V gene sequence: CDR1 LGHDT, CDR2 YNNKEL (reference sequence). CDR3 amino acids: CASSQDGSGGAGSEQYF. CDR3 bases: TGTGCCAGCAGCCAAGATGGTAGCGGGGGGGCGGGATCCGAGCAGTACTTC.

This chain links TRBV5-5 with TRBJ1-1; no reliable D call. CDR1 and CDR2 (germline): SGHKS, YYEKEE (reference sequence). The CDR3 is made up of 14 amino acids. Trimming removed 4 bases at V and 4 bases at J, with 14 bases between. CDR3 in amino acids: CASSITSGSTEAFF. Here the CDR3 DNA reads TGTGCCAGCAGCATAACCAGCGGTTCCACTGAAGCTTTCTTT.

This chain joins TRBV6-6 and TRBJ2-1; tentative D call: TRBD2 (5 bases). The CDR3 length is 14 residues. Between the trimmed V and J ends, which lost 7 bases and 0 bases, there was a span of 10 bases. Per germline, CDR1 MNHNY and CDR2 SVGAGI (reference sequence). The CDR3 here is CASNGGSSYNEQFF. DNA of the CDR3: TGTGCCAGCAACGGCGGGTCCTCCTACAATGAGCAGTTCTTC.

The chain has TRBV28 and TRBJ2-3; 15 bases are a match to TRBD2. The V gene's germline CDR1 is MDHEN and CDR2 SYDVKM. V dropped 3 bases and J dropped 4; count of bases not matched to a gene: 5. This CDR3 is 17 amino acids long. The CDR3 bases are TGTGCCAGCAGTTTCCCCGGACTAGCGGGGGGGCCAGATACGCAGTATTTT. This translates into CASSFPGLAGGPDTQYF.

V and J are TRBV7-9 and TRBJ2-3, with TRBD1 as a possible D gene (5 bases). This CDR3 has 15 residues. Per germline, CDR1 SEHNR and CDR2 FQNEAQ (reference sequence). With 5 bases removed from V and 2 bases from J, the gap between germline ends came to 14 bases. The CDR3 nucleotides are TGTGCCAGCAGCCCTGTAGGGGTCTCCACAGATACGCAGTATTTT. Translated, it gives CASSPVGVSTDTQYF.

This chain links TRBV29-1 with TRBJ1-1, with 9 bases matching TRBD1. Trimming removed 6 bases from V and 4 bases from J; junction bases left unmatched: 6. CDR3 size: 13 residues. CDR1 and CDR2 (germline): SQVTM, ANQGSEA. CDR3 bases: TGCAGCGTCCGACAGGGGGGGAGCACTGAAGCTTTCTTT. This codes for CSVRQGGSTEAFF.

The chain joins TRBV14 to TRBJ2-7; D is perhaps TRBD2 (7 bases). V was pared by 0 bases and J by 2 bases, with 11 bases between. Germline V gene sequence: CDR1 SGHDN, CDR2 FVKESK. This CDR3 spans 15 amino acids. Written as DNA, the CDR3 is TGTGCCAGCAGCCAAGATTCGGGGGGCCCCTACGAGCAGTACTTC. Translating gives CASSQDSGGPYEQYF.

The V call is TRBV3-1 (or the pseudogene TRBV3-2), the J call TRBJ2-2, with TRBD1 matching 7 bases. V trimming: 0 bases; J trimming: 0 bases; junction bases outside the gene matches: 7. The CDR3 totals 18 residues. In germline, CDR1 is LGHDT, CDR2 YNNKEL (reference sequence). This CDR3 reads CASSQEKGQDANTGELFF. CDR3 nucleotide sequence: TGTGCCAGCAGCCAAGAAAAAGGACAGGACGCGAACACCGGGGAGCTGTTTTTT.

The chain couples TRBV4-1 to TRBJ1-3; D not certain. CDR1 and CDR2 from the germline V gene are MGHRA and YSYEKL. The V and J ends lost 0 bases and 2 bases respectively, with 11 bases between them. The CDR3 covers 16 residues. The CDR3: CASSQDLARTGNTIYF. The CDR3 DNA reads as TGCGCCAGCAGCCAAGATCTTGCCAGGACTGGAAACACCATATATTTT.

The chain is built from TRBV5-6 and TRBJ1-2, with a weak D call TRBD1 (6 bases). Deletions cut 4 bases from V and 7 bases from J, with 14 bases between. The germline CDR1 and CDR2 sequences are SGHDT and YYEEEE. The CDR3 contains 13 residues. CDR3 coding DNA: TGTGCCAGCAGCAAAGGGGGGGTAACTGGCTACACCTTC. The encoded protein is CASSKGGVTGYTF.

V and J are TRBV5-6 and TRBJ1-5; TRBD1 aligns across 9 bases. This CDR3 region has 14 residues. In germline, CDR1 is SGHDT, CDR2 YYEEEE. V shed 4 bases and J 7 bases; nucleotides not matched to a gene: 6. The CDR3, as DNA: TGTGCCAGCAGCGTGACAGGGGGAGGGCAGCCCCAGCATTTT. Translation: CASSVTGGGQPQHF.